This T cell receptor (beta chain) originates from a study of blood T cell repertoires in COVID-19. Study-level information: The origin of the acute and convalescent COVID-19 samples was the United States, Italy and Spain. From T cells, B-cell-depleted T cells, or PBMCs came the material, which was cDNA or gDNA.

Per the original data handling: For nucleated cells, counts were estimated from reference gene primer amplification. The assay was immunoSEQ multiplex PCR, and TCRdb's table has in-frame clones only and misses some. The V and J calls and clone size were taken over from that table, and D and trimming were inferred from the DNA. The table includes roughly 100,000 clones, about 64% detected once. CDR1 is SGHVS, CDR2 FQNEAQ, per germline. This CDR3 comprises 14 residues. The V end lost 0 bases, the J end lost 5 bases, and 10 bases lay between the germline ends. Sequencing was carried out using peripheral blood. This TCR came from a human donor with acute or convalescent COVID-19. The donor label of this sample is uncertain. The chain recombines TRBV7-8 with TRBJ1-1; TRBD1 is a possible D gene (5 bases). The CDR3 sequence: CASSLARAGTEAFF. CDR3 DNA: TGTGCCAGCAGCTTAGCCAGGGCGGGGACTGAAGCTTTCTTT.